These T cell receptor beta chains were read from a single sample in a study of PD-1 blockade in classical Hodgkin lymphoma. Profiled with immunoSEQ multiplex PCR; TCRdb holds only in-frame clones, not every one. The data contain about 14,000 clones, 83% of them singletons. Sequenced material: peripheral blood mononuclear cells (PBMCs), taken at baseline. All receptors derive from a human donor with classical Hodgkin lymphoma. The CDR3 runs from the conserved cysteine through the conserved F or W. The D gene is left open where the match is weak. For some rows the clone size is stated as once, few or many, or as a class when expanded; others skip it.

V,J,D,size,CDR3,DNA
TRBV7-2,TRBJ1-5,TRBD1,NA,CASTPEQGAQPQHF,TGTGCCAGCACCCCCGAACAGGGGGCTCAGCCCCAGCATTTT
TRBV19,TRBJ1-3,NA,NA,CASSAGDRPGNTIYF,TGTGCCAGTAGTGCCGGAGACAGGCCCGGAAACACCATATATTTT
TRBV5-1,TRBJ2-2,TRBD2,NA,CASSLLAGDTGELFF,TGCGCCAGCAGCTTGCTAGCGGGGGACACCGGGGAGCTGTTTTTT
TRBV7-9,TRBJ2-5,TRBD1,NA,CASSRTGGSETQYF,TGTGCCAGCAGCCGAACAGGGGGTAGCGAGACCCAGTACTTC
TRBV18,TRBJ1-5,TRBD1,NA,CASSRTGANQPQHF,TGTGCCAGCTCAAGGACAGGGGCTAATCAGCCCCAGCATTTT
TRBV11-3,TRBJ1-3,TRBD1,NA,CASSSGTGTSGNTIYF,TGTGCCAGCAGCTCCGGGACAGGGACCTCTGGAAACACCATATATTTT
TRBV5-1,TRBJ2-5,NA,NA,CASSSGQQEETQYF,TGCGCCAGCAGCTCGGGTCAGCAAGAAGAGACCCAGTACTTC
TRBV5-1,TRBJ2-3,NA,NA,CASSLAGFSTDTQYF,TGCGCCAGCAGCTTGGCGGGGTTTAGCACAGATACGCAGTATTTT
TRBV27,TRBJ2-7,NA,NA,CASSFSPVPSPLEQYF,TGTGCCAGCAGTTTCTCGCCTGTCCCTTCCCCCCTAGAGCAGTACTTC
TRBV7-8,TRBJ1-3,TRBD1,NA,CASSSDRGVRGNTIYF,TGTGCCAGCAGCTCGGACAGGGGTGTGAGGGGAAACACCATATATTTT
TRBV5-1,TRBJ1-5,TRBD1,NA,CASSLGQEGYNQPQHF,TGCGCCAGCAGCCTCGGACAGGAGGGTTATAATCAGCCCCAGCATTTT
TRBV5-1,TRBJ2-4,TRBD2,few,CASSLAGGAKNIQYF,TGCGCCAGCAGCTTGGCCGGGGGGGCCAAAAACATTCAGTACTTC
TRBV19,TRBJ1-5,NA,NA,CASTTSGGAQPQHF,TGTGCCAGTACCACGTCGGGGGGGGCTCAGCCCCAGCATTTT
TRBV20-1,TRBJ2-3,NA,NA,CSGFSDTQYF,TGCAGCGGATTTTCCGATACGCAGTATTTT
TRBV28,TRBJ1-5,TRBD1,NA,CASNPGQGGIKPQHF,TGTGCCAGCAACCCCGGACAGGGGGGAATAAAGCCCCAGCATTTT
TRBV4-1,TRBJ2-4,TRBD2,NA,CASSQDSGGGAKNIQYF,TGCGCCAGCAGCCAAGATTCTGGCGGGGGGGCCAAAAACATTCAGTACTTC
TRBV5-8,TRBJ1-2,NA,NA,CASSLFRNYGYTF,TGTGCCAGCAGCTTGTTCCGTAACTATGGCTACACCTTC
TRBV5-6,TRBJ2-3,NA,NA,CASTDPYREGTDTQYF,TGTGCCAGCACCGATCCTTACAGGGAAGGGACAGATACGCAGTATTTT
TRBV5-8,TRBJ1-1,TRBD1,few,CASNRGMNTEAFF,TGTGCCAGCAACAGGGGGATGAACACTGAAGCTTTCTTT
TRBV19,TRBJ2-2,NA,NA,CASSRQPNTGELFF,TGTGCCAGTAGTAGACAGCCGAACACCGGGGAGCTGTTTTTT
TRBV19,TRBJ2-2,NA,NA,CASSIAWSTGELFF,TGTGCCAGTAGTATAGCCTGGAGCACCGGGGAGCTGTTTTTT
TRBV29-1,TRBJ1-6,TRBD1,NA,CSVRTGGANSPLHF,TGCAGCGTCCGGACAGGGGGCGCGAATTCACCCCTCCACTTT
TRBV19,TRBJ2-5,NA,NA,CASSPGQETQYF,TGTGCCAGTAGTCCAGGTCAAGAGACCCAGTACTTC
TRBV29-1,TRBJ1-6,TRBD1,few,CSVGGTGSSPLHF,TGCAGCGTGGGGGGGACAGGGTCCTCACCCCTCCACTTT
TRBV5-1,TRBJ1-6,NA,NA,CASSLEGGGSPLHF,TGCGCCAGCAGCTTAGAGGGGGGCGGCTCACCCCTCCACTTT
TRBV7-8,TRBJ2-6,NA,NA,CASSSQTRDVLTF,TGTGCCAGCAGCTCACAGACCCGGGACGTCCTGACTTTC
TRBV15,TRBJ2-2,TRBD1,NA,CATSREKGAGAGELFF,TGTGCCACCAGCAGAGAGAAGGGGGCAGGAGCCGGGGAGCTGTTTTTT
TRBV9,TRBJ2-3,NA,NA,CASSAAPSTRTDTQYF,TGTGCCAGCAGCGCAGCCCCGAGCACGCGCACAGATACGCAGTATTTT
TRBV19,TRBJ1-6,NA,NA,CASRIGGPFSYNSPLHF,TGTGCCAGTAGAATAGGAGGCCCATTTTCCTATAATTCACCCCTCCACTTT
TRBV2,TRBJ2-5,TRBD1,NA,CASSLGQPQETQYF,TGTGCCAGCAGCCTGGGACAGCCCCAAGAGACCCAGTACTTC
TRBV6-5,TRBJ2-1,NA,NA,CASSPGVAARDEQFF,TGTGCCAGCAGCCCTGGGGTAGCGGCGAGAGATGAGCAGTTCTTC
TRBV7-9,TRBJ2-2,TRBD2,NA,CASSLVRLDLPAGAGELFF,TGTGCCAGCAGCTTAGTTAGGCTAGACCTGCCTGCGGGGGCCGGGGAGCTGTTTTTT
TRBV19,TRBJ1-5,NA,NA,CASSPGVASNQPQHF,TGTGCCAGTAGTCCAGGGGTGGCGAGCAATCAGCCCCAGCATTTT
TRBV5-8,TRBJ1-1,NA,NA,CASSFQMGTFTEAFF,TGTGCCAGCTCATTCCAGATGGGGACATTCACTGAAGCTTTCTTT
TRBV4-3,TRBJ2-3,NA,NA,CASSQETTDTQYF,TGCGCCAGCAGCCAGGAGACCACAGATACGCAGTATTTT
TRBV27,TRBJ2-1,NA,once,CASRRYNEQFF,TGTGCCAGCAGGCGATACAATGAGCAGTTCTTC
TRBV18,TRBJ1-4,NA,NA,CASSRGDGEKLFF,TGTGCCAGCTCGCGCGGGGATGGCGAAAAACTGTTTTTT
TRBV25-1,TRBJ2-6,NA,NA,CASSEWATGANVLTF,TGTGCCAGCAGTGAATGGGCCACTGGGGCCAACGTCCTGACTTTC
TRBV10-2,TRBJ2-7,TRBD2,NA,CASRDSLAGGSYEQYF,TGCGCCAGCAGGGACAGCCTAGCGGGGGGCTCCTACGAGCAGTACTTC
TRBV2,TRBJ1-1,NA,NA,CASSYGAAEAFF,TGTGCCAGCAGTTATGGTGCTGCAGAAGCTTTCTTT
TRBV7-9,TRBJ2-2,TRBD1,few,CASSLAYRGPDTGELFF,TGTGCCAGCAGCTTAGCCTACAGGGGGCCGGACACCGGGGAGCTGTTTTTT
TRBV7-7,TRBJ1-3,TRBD1,NA,CASSFGQGASDTIYF,TGTGCTAGCAGCTTCGGGCAGGGGGCAAGTGACACCATATATTTT
TRBV10-1,TRBJ2-1,TRBD1,NA,CASSERDRGRGYNEQFF,TGCGCCAGCAGTGAGCGGGACAGGGGAAGGGGCTACAATGAGCAGTTCTTC
TRBV12-5,TRBJ1-5,NA,NA,CASGLGTSRDF,TGTGCTAGTGGTTTGGGGACTAGCCGGGATTTT
TRBV2,TRBJ1-2,NA,NA,CASRFSSIYGYTF,TGTGCCAGCAGATTTTCCTCAATTTATGGCTACACCTTC
TRBV7-2,TRBJ1-5,NA,NA,CASSPDRDQPQHF,TGTGCCAGCAGCCCCGACCGGGATCAGCCCCAGCATTTT
TRBV10-3,TRBJ2-3,TRBD1,NA,CAISESRGQGTDTQYF,TGTGCCATCAGTGAGTCCCGGGGACAGGGTACAGATACGCAGTATTTT
TRBV28,TRBJ2-1,TRBD1,NA,CASSRTGGREQFF,TGTGCCAGCAGTAGAACAGGGGGACGAGAGCAGTTCTTC
TRBV18,TRBJ1-1,NA,NA,CASSLDSNTEAFF,TGTGCCAGCTCACTGGACAGTAACACTGAAGCTTTCTTT
TRBV7-9,TRBJ1-4,TRBD1,NA,CASSLRDRKNEKLFF,TGTGCCAGCAGCTTACGGGACAGGAAAAATGAAAAACTGTTTTTT
TRBV18,TRBJ2-5,NA,few,CASSPRTQETQYF,TGTGCCAGCTCACCCCGGACTCAAGAGACCCAGTACTTC
TRBV5-8,TRBJ2-5,TRBD1,NA,CASSRGTDQETQYF,TGTGCCAGCAGCAGAGGGACAGACCAAGAGACCCAGTACTTC
TRBV6-5,TRBJ2-2,TRBD1,once,CASSFDRGLGELFF,TGTGCCAGCAGTTTCGACAGGGGGCTGGGGGAGCTGTTTTTT
TRBV19,TRBJ2-5,TRBD1,once,CASSPLGTERGTQYF,TGTGCCAGTAGCCCACTCGGGACAGAAAGAGGGACCCAGTACTTC
TRBV7-9,TRBJ1-2,NA,few,CASETVSYGYTF,TGTGCCAGCGAAACCGTATCCTATGGCTACACCTTC